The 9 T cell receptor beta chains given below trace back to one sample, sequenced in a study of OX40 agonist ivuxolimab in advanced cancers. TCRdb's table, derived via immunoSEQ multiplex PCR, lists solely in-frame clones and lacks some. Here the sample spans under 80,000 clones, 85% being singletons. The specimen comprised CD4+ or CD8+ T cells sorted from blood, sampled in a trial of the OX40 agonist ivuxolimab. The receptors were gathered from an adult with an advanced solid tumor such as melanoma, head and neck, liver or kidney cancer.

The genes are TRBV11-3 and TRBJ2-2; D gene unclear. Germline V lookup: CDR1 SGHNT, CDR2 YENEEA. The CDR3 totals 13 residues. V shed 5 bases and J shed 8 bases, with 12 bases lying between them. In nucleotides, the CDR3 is TGTGCCAGCAGCCTGATCTCCGCGGGGGAGCTGTTTTTT. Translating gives CASSLISAGELFF.

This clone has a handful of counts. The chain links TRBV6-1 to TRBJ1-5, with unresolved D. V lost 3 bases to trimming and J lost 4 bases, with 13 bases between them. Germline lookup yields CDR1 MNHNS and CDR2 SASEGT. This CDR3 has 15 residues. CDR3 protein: CASSDGWGGNQPQHF. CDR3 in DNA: TGTGCCAGCAGTGATGGCTGGGGTGGAAATCAGCCCCAGCATTTT.

The CDR3 spells CASSYSDSTRHYGYTF. Written as DNA, the CDR3 is TGTGCCAGCAGTTACTCCGACAGTACGAGACACTATGGCTACACCTTC. The chain is built from TRBV6-5 and TRBJ1-2; D might be TRBD1 (5 bases). V shed 0 bases and J shed 3 bases, with 14 bases lying between them. The CDR3 is 16 residues long. Germline loops: CDR1 MNHEY, CDR2 SVGAGI.

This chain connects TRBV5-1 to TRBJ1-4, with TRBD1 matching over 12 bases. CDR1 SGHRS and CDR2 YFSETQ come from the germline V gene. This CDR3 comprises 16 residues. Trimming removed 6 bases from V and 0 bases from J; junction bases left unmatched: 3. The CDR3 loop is CASKGTGGSTNEKLFF. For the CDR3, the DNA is TGCGCCAGCAAGGGGACAGGGGGCTCAACTAATGAAAAACTGTTTTTT. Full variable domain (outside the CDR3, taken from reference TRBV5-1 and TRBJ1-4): KAGVTQTPRYLIKTRGQQVTLSCSPISGHRSVSWYQQTPGQGLQFLFEYFSETQRNKGNFPGRFSGRQFSNSRSEMNVSTLELGDSALYLCASKGTGGSTNEKLFFGSGTQLSVL.

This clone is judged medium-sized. The CDR3, as DNA: TGTGCCAGTTCCCCGGGAGGGACCGCAGATACGCAGTATTTT. Translating gives CASSPGGTADTQYF. The V call is TRBV2, the J call TRBJ2-3, with 8 nucleotides matching TRBD2. The V gene end was trimmed by 9 bases and the J gene end by 4 bases; junction bases not matched to a gene: 9. CDR1 and CDR2 (germline): SNHLY, FYNNEI. The CDR3 has 14 amino acids.

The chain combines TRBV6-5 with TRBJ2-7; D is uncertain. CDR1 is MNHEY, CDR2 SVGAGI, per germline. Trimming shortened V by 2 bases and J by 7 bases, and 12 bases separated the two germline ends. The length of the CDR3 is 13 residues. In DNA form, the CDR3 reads TGTGCCAGCAGTTACAGGCGGCAGTGGGAGCAGTACTTC. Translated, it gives CASSYRRQWEQYF.

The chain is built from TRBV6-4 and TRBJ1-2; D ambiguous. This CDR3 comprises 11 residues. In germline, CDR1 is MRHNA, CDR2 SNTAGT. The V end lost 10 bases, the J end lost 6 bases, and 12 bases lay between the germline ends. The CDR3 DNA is TGTGCCAATATAAGGGAGCATGGCTACACCTTC. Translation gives CANIREHGYTF.

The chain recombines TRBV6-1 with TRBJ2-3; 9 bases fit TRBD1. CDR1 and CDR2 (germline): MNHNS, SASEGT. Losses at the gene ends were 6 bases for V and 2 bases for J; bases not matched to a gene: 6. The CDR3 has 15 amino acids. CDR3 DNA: TGTGCCAGCAGATACGGACAGGGGCTCACAGATACGCAGTATTTT. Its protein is CASRYGQGLTDTQYF.

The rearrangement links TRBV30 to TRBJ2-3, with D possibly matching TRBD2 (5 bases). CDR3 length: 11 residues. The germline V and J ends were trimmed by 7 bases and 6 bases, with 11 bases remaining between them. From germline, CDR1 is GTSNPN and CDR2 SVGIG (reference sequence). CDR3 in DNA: TGTGCCTCTAGCCCCGGCGATACGCAGTATTTT. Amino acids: CASSPGDTQYF.